This T cell receptor beta chain was recovered during a study of T cells after yellow fever vaccination. The CDR3 consists of 16 residues. V shed 3 bases, J shed 2 bases, and the junction held 6 bases outside the gene matches. Study results and limitations: Post-booster repertoires contained most primary-vaccination clones again (roughly 95% CD4, around 88% CD8).

A 5'RACE template-switching step, the method used to make TCR cDNA, added a universal primer site and UMIs. TCRdb called the 5' RACE reads again in MiXCR, with one record for every CDR3 protein. Of some 260,000 distinct CDR3 sequences listed, roughly 5.2% are singletons. This clonotype was detected many times. Its matching antigen is unknown. The origin of this receptor is a man aged 18 to 30 who received the YFV17D yellow fever vaccine. The specimen was CD4+ T cells sorted from PBMCs, collected on the day of the yellow fever booster vaccination. This chain links TRBV12-3 or TRBV12-4 with TRBJ2-3; 9 bases match TRBD2. The CDR3 bases are TGTGCCAGCAGTTTGATTAGCGGGGGTTACACAGATACGCAGTATTTT. This codes for CASSLISGGYTDTQYF.